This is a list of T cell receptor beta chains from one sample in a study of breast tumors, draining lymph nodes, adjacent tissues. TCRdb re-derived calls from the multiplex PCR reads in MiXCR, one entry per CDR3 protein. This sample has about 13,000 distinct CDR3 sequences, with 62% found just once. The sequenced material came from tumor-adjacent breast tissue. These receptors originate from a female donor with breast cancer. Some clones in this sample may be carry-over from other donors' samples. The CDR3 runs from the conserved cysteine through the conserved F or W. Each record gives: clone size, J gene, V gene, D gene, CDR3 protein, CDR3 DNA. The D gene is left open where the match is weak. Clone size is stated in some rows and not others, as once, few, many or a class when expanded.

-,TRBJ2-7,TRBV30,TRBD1,CAWSVTGGYSYEQYF,TGTGCCTGGAGTGTGACAGGGGGGTACTCCTACGAGCAGTACTTC
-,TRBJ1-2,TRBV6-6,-,CASSSLGGGDSNYGYTF,TGTGCCAGCAGTTCCCTAGGAGGGGGGGACTCTAACTATGGCTACACCTTC
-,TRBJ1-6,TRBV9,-,CASSVWTDNSPLHF,TGTGCCAGCAGTGTTTGGACGGACAATTCACCCCTCCACTTT
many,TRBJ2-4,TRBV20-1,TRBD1,CSARDRFRDRVTAFPKNIQYF,TGCAGTGCTAGAGATCGTTTTCGGGACAGGGTAACGGCCTTTCCCAAAAACATTCAGTACTTC
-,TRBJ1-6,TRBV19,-,CASSGGSGINSPLHF,TGTGCCAGTAGTGGGGGGTCTGGGATAAATTCACCCCTCCACTTT
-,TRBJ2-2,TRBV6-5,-,CASSRTSSGELFF,TGTGCCAGCAGTCGCACTAGCTCCGGGGAGCTGTTTTTT
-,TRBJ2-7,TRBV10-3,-,CATRGDWDYEQYF,TGTGCCACCAGGGGGGACTGGGACTACGAGCAGTACTTC
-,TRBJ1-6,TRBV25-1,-,CASSESRGYNSPLHF,TGTGCCAGCAGTGAATCAAGGGGTTATAATTCACCCCTCCACTTT
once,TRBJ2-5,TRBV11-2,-,CATRGWGYQETQYF,TGTGCCACCAGAGGGTGGGGGTACCAAGAGACCCAGTACTTC
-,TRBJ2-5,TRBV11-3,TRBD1,CASSLGLQGAGETRYF,TGTGCCAGCAGCTTAGGTCTGCAGGGGGCAGGGGAGACCCGGTACTTC
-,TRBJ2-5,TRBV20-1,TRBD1,CSASVRGREETQYF,TGCAGTGCTAGTGTGAGGGGGCGAGAAGAGACCCAGTACTTC